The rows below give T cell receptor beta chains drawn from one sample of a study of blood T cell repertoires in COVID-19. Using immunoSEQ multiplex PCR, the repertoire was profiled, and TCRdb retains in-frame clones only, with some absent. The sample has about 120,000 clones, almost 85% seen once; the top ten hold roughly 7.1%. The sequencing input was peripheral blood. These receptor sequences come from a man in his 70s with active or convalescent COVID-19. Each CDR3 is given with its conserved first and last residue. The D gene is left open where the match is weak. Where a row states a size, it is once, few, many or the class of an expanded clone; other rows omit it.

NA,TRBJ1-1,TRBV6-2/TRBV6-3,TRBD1,TGTGCCAGCAGTCTGGGGCAGGGGGACACTGAAGCTTTCTTT,CASSLGQGDTEAFF
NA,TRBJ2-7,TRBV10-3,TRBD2,TGTGCCATCAGTGACTCCACTAGCGGGAGAGGTTACGAGCAGTACTTC,CAISDSTSGRGYEQYF
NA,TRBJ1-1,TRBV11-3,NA,TGTGCCAGCAGCTTACAGGGAGAAGCTTTCTTT,CASSLQGEAFF
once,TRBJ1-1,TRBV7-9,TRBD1,TGTGCCAGCAGCTCGTGGGACAGGGTGAACACTGAAGCTTTCTTT,CASSSWDRVNTEAFF
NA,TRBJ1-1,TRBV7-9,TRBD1,TGTGCCAGCAGCTTACAGGGGGCGAACACTGAAGCTTTCTTT,CASSLQGANTEAFF
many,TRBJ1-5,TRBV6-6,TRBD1,TGTGCCAGCAGTTGGGGACAGGGGGCGGGTCAGCCCCAGCATTTT,CASSWGQGAGQPQHF
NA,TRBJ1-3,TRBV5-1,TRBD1,TGCGCCAGCAGCTCACAGGGGATTGCTGGAAACACCATATATTTT,CASSSQGIAGNTIYF
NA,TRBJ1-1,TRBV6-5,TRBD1,TGTGCCAGCAGTTTACACCGGGACAGTGAAGCTTTCTTT,CASSLHRDSEAFF
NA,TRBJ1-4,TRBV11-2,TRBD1,TGTGCCAGCAGCCTAGGGACAGGGACTGCTAATGAAAAACTGTTTTTT,CASSLGTGTANEKLFF
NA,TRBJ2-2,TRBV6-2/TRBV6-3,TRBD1,TGTGCCAGCAGCCCTGACAGGGCCCCCAACACCGGGGAGCTGTTTTTT,CASSPDRAPNTGELFF
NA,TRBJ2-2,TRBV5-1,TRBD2,TGCGCCAGCAGCGGGAGGGGACGGACGAACACCGGGGAGCTGTTTTTT,CASSGRGRTNTGELFF
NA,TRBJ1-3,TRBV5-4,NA,TGTGCCAGCAGCTTGGGCGCTTCTGGAAACACCATATATTTT,CASSLGASGNTIYF
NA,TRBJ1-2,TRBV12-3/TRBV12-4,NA,TGTGCCAGCAGTCTCACTTTCTATGGCTACACCTTC,CASSLTFYGYTF
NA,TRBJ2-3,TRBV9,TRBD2,TGTGCCAGCAGCACCCTAGCGGGGGGAGATACGCAGTATTTT,CASSTLAGGDTQYF
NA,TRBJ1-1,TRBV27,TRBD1,TGTGCCAGCAGTTTCCTGGGACAGCGTGGAATCATGAACACTGAAGCTTTCTTT,CASSFLGQRGIMNTEAFF
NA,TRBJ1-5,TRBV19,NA,TGTGCCAGTTCCGTCGGGGAGGGGCGGCATCAGCCCCAGCATTTT,CASSVGEGRHQPQHF
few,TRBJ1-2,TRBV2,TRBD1,TGTGCCAGCGGCGACAGGGGCTATGGCTACACCTTC,CASGDRGYGYTF
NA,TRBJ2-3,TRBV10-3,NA,TGTGCCCAGAGGGGGGGGGCCGGAGATACGCAGTATTTT,CAQRGGAGDTQYF
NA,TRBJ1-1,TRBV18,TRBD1,TGTGCCAGCTCACTCGGACAGGAGCGGAACACTGAAGCTTTCTTT,CASSLGQERNTEAFF
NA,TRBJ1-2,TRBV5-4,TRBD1,TGTGCCAGCAGCTTGGGTGGGACAGGGGACTATGGCTACACCTTC,CASSLGGTGDYGYTF
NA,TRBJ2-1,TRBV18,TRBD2,TGTGCCAGCTCACCACAGAGCGGGAACAATGAGCAGTTCTTC,CASSPQSGNNEQFF
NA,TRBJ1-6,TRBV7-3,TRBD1,TGTGCCAGCAGCTTATTCCCCAGGGGGTGGGAATCCTATAATTCACCCCTCCACTTT,CASSLFPRGWESYNSPLHF
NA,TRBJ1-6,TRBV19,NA,TGTGCCAGTAGTATCACAGGGATTAATTCACCCCTCCACTTT,CASSITGINSPLHF
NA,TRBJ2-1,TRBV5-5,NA,TGTGCCAGCAGCTCTCGACAGGAAAGCTACAATGAGCAGTTCTTC,CASSSRQESYNEQFF
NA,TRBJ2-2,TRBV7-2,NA,TGTGCCAGCAGCCCCCAAGCCCCCAATACCGGGGAGCTGTTTTTT,CASSPQAPNTGELFF
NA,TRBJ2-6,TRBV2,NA,TGTGCCAGCGGAGGGGTCTCTGGGGCCAACGTCCTGACTTTC,CASGGVSGANVLTF
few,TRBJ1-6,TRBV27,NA,TGTGCCAGCAGTATGAACAGGGCCAATTCACCCCTCCACTTT,CASSMNRANSPLHF
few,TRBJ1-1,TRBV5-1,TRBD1,TGCGCCAGCAGCCAGGGGGACAGGGTGAACACTGAAGCTTTCTTT,CASSQGDRVNTEAFF
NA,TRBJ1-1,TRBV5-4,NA,TGTGCCAGCAGCTTGCCAGGACGGCAGGGGAACACTGAAGCTTTCTTT,CASSLPGRQGNTEAFF
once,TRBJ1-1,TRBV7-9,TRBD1,TGTGCCAGCAGCTTATCCCGGGGACAGGGGAACGCTGAAGCTTTCTTT,CASSLSRGQGNAEAFF
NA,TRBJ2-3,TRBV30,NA,TGTGCCTGGAGTGTAAAAGGGGCTGATACGCAGTATTTT,CAWSVKGADTQYF
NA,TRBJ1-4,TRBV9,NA,TGTGCCAGCAGCGTAGCCGGGTCCGGTGAAAAACTGTTTTTT,CASSVAGSGEKLFF
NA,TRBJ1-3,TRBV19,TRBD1,TGTGCCAGTAGTATAGGGGGACAGGGCTCTGGAAACACCATATATTTT,CASSIGGQGSGNTIYF
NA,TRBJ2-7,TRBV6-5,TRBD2,TGTGCCAGCAGTCCCACTAGCGGGTACTCCTACGAGCAGTACTTC,CASSPTSGYSYEQYF
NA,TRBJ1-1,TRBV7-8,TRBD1,TGTGCCAGCAGCCTTCCCTTAGGGGGCGGTGAAGCTTTCTTT,CASSLPLGGGEAFF
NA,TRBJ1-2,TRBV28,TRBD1,TGTGCCAGCAGTTTGGGGGGACAGAGCTATGGCTACACCTTC,CASSLGGQSYGYTF
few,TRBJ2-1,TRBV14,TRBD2,TGTGCCAGCAGCCAAACCAGGCCTAGCGGGGATTATGAGCAGTTCTTC,CASSQTRPSGDYEQFF
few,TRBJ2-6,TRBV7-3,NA,TGTGCCAGCAGCTCAGGGACTGGGGCCAACGTCCTGACTTTC,CASSSGTGANVLTF
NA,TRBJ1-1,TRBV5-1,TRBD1,TGCGCCAGCTCCCCAATTCCGCAGGGGGCAGGGGTCTTT,CASSPIPQGAGVF
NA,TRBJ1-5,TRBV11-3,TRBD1,TGTGCCAGCAGCTTAGACTGGGGACAGGGCAAGGATCAGCCCCAGCATTTT,CASSLDWGQGKDQPQHF
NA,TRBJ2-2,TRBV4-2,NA,TGTGCCAGCAGCCAAGCGGCCGGGAGGAACACCGGGGAGCTGTTTTTT,CASSQAAGRNTGELFF
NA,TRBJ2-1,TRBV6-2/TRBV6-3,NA,TGTGCCAGCAGTTACAAACTTATCGGGTCCTACAATGAGCAGTTCTTC,CASSYKLIGSYNEQFF
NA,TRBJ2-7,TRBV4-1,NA,TGCGCCAGCAGCCAACAAGCCGGGACTGAGCTCTACGAGCAGTACTTC,CASSQQAGTELYEQYF